The subject of this entry is one T cell receptor (beta chain). Its target is not known. The sample belongs to a study of T cell responses to AZD1222 COVID-19 vaccine. CDR1 is MDHEN and CDR2 is SYDVKM in the germline V gene. With 8 bases removed from V and 4 bases from J, the gap between germline ends came to 11 bases. The CDR3 extends over 13 amino acids. Some clones are missing from TCRdb's copy, which holds only in-frame ones; the method was immunoSEQ multiplex PCR. The profile covers 56,000 or so clones, with 88% appearing a single time and roughly 14% taken by the ten largest. Study-wide results and limits: Spike-specific TCR breadth and depth both grew after two AZD1222 doses. Dominant CD4 TCR responses targeted spike regions 160-218 and 743-854. Only 5 or 6 people who got AZD1222 tested seropositive at baseline.

The material sequenced was peripheral blood, taken on day 0 of AZD1222 vaccination. The TCR originated in an adult in good health. The genes are TRBV28 and TRBJ2-2; possible D gene TRBD2, 5 bases. CDR3 coding DNA: TGTGCCAGCGGAGGTACCGTCACCGGGGAGCTGTTTTTT. This codes for CASGGTVTGELFF. Combining the CDR3 with reference TRBV28 and TRBJ2-2 gives the whole variable domain DVKVTQSSRYLVKRTGEKVFLECVQDMDHENMFWYRQDPGLGLRLIYFSYDVKMKEKGDIPEGYSVSREKKERFSLILESASTNQTSMYLCASGGTVTGELFFGEGSRLTVL.